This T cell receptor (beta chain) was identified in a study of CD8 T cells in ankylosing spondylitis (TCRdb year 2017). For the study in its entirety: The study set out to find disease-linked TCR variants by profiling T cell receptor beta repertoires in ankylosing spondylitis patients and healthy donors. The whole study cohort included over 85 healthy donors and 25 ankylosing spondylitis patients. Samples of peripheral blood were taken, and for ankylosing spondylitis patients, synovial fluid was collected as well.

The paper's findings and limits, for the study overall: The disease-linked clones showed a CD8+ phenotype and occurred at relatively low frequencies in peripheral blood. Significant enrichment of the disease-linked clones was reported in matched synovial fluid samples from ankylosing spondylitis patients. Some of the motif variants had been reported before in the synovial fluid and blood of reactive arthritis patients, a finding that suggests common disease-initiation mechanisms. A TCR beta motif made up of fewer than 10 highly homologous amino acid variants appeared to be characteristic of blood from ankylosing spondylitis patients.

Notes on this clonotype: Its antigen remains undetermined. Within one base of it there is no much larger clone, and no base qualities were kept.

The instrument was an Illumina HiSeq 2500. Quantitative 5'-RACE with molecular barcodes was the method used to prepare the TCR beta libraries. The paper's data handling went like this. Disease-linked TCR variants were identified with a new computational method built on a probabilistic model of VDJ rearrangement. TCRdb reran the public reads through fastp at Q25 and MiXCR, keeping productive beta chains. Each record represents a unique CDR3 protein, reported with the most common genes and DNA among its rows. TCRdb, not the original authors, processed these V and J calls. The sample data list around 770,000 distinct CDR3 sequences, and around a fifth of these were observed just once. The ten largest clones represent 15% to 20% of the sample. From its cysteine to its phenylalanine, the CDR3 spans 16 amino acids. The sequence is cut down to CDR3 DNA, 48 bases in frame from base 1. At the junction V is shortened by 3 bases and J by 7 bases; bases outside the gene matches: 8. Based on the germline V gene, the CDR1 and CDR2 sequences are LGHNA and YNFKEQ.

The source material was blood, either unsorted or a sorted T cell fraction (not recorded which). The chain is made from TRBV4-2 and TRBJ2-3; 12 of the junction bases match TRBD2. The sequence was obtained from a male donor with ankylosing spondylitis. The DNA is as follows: TGTGCCAGCAGCCAGGAGACTAGCGGGAGTGGCAATACGCAGTATTTT. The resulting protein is CASSQETSGSGNTQYF.